This T cell receptor beta chain was sequenced in a study of post-analysis software for immune sequencing data. As for the study in general: Recorded subtypes: relapsing-remitting, secondary progressive, progressive-relapsing; some patients unannotated.

Whole-study findings and limits: Included in a set of roughly five TRBV segments more frequent in patients than controls were TRBV5-6, TRBV5-1 and TRBV20-1. Significantly lower normalized Chao1 diversity was seen in multiple sclerosis patients than in controls.

There are 16 residues in the CDR3. In the case of this clonotype: Its target is not known.

cDNA libraries for TCR beta contained unique molecular identifiers. cDNA molecules numbering 400,000 to 550,000 came from roughly 0.93 to 9.6 million T cells. TCRdb recomputed calls from the PCR reads with MiXCR, one row per CDR3 protein. The sample holds some 160,000 distinct CDR3 sequences; around 36% are singletons and the top ten take 25% to 35%. This specimen was blood, taken after autologous hematopoietic stem cell transplantation. The clonotype originates from a girl aged 5 to 17 with multiple sclerosis. The rearrangement uses TRBV12-3 or TRBV12-4 and TRBJ2-1; 11 bases line up with TRBD2. Near its end, the DNA agrees better with TRBJ2-7, so the J call may be wrong. The chain's CDR3 is CASSFGSGRAYNEQYF. The CDR3 bases are TGTGCCAGCAGTTTCGGTAGCGGGAGGGCCTACAATGAGCAGTACTTC.